This TCR beta chain was observed in a study of blood T cell repertoires in COVID-19. Across the whole study: The study drew acute and convalescent COVID-19 samples from the United States, Italy and Spain.

V shed 1 base, J shed 1 base, and the junction held 6 bases outside the gene matches. The germline gives CDR1 MDHEN, CDR2 SYDVKM. The CDR3 consists of 16 residues. Profiling relied on immunoSEQ multiplex PCR, and the TCRdb table lists in-frame clones only, not all of them. The data show approximately 180,000 clones, with approximately 90% seen just once and approximately 4.5% held by the top ten. This receptor was obtained from a human donor in a cohort sampled during active COVID-19. Sequencing was done on a sample of peripheral blood. The chain is built from TRBV28 and TRBJ1-2; TRBD1 aligns across 7 bases. The CDR3 region is CASSLLRGTVNYGYTF. Here the CDR3 DNA reads TGTGCCAGCAGTTTATTGAGAGGGACAGTTAACTATGGCTACACCTTC.